A selection of T cell receptor beta chains follows, all from one sample in a study of blood T cells in healthy people across ages. TCRdb used MiXCR to reprocess the 5' RACE reads, holding one entry per CDR3 protein. Of about 970,000 distinct CDR3 sequences listed, about 53% are singletons. The sequenced sample was blood. The receptors were sampled from a woman aged 60-70 years in good health. Each CDR3 is given with its conserved first and last residue.

>TRBV29-1
CSCYCDTQETQYF
>TRBV6-2/TRBV6-3
CASARGSQETQYF
>TRBV7-2
CASSPERLREQYF
>TRBV3-1
CASSGTLKGVDNEQYF
>TRBV28
CASSSLMPTQYF
>TRBV11-2
CASSLVTGQGPKNIQYF
>TRBV18
CASSAQQGETQYF
>TRBV6-5
CASSYQMASPTNEKLFF
>TRBV7-2
CASSLELGNYEQYF
>TRBV28
CASEGIRYEQYF
>TRBV3-1
CASSQVGLSETQYF
>TRBV7-8
CASSLPARSGTNVLTF
>TRBV29-1
CSVEGANGYTF
>TRBV11-2
CASSLELATDTQYF
>TRBV18
CASSPSLGTGSHEQYF
>TRBV9
CASSVSHGETQYF
>TRBV5-1
CASSVSSGSSYNEQFF
>TRBV10-3
CAIRQGLDEQYF
>TRBV7-9
CASSPSGWVAAPGDTQYF
>TRBV7-2
CASSLGTAGLNTEAFF
>TRBV20-1
CSAREGGSYNEQFF
>TRBV5-1
CASSLPTSGSLYNEQFF
>TRBV28
CASSPHGSHNNEQYF
>TRBV18
CASSPTLLAVQETQYF
>TRBV10-3
CAISEPSTKGNEQFF
>TRBV7-2
CASSPMTGADTQYF
>TRBV12-3/TRBV12-4
CASSGPPPPFF
>TRBV25-1
CASSDTGTTPYEQYF
>TRBV7-2
CASSSANSYSNQPQHF
>TRBV4-1
CASSLSGTSYNEQYF
>TRBV2
CASSEASRPSQYF
>TRBV5-5
CASSVDGWNTEAFF
>TRBV2
CASRADSSEQYF
>TRBV4-1
CASSLTSGSWDEQFF
>TRBV6-2/TRBV6-3
CASSTGTGGGEQFF